This entry lists 16 T cell receptor beta chains sequenced from one sample in a study of control samples from healthy donors and cancer patients. TCRdb's table, derived via immunoSEQ multiplex PCR, lists solely in-frame clones and lacks some. This table holds approximately 150,000 clones, roughly nine tenths found once. Sequencing used blood. The source of these receptors is a man aged 25-40 years in good health.

This clone was found once. The rearrangement joins TRBV12-3 or TRBV12-4 to TRBJ1-2, with a weak D call TRBD1 (5 bases). V was trimmed by 5 bases and J by 8 bases, leaving 9 bases between them. This CDR3 is built from 11 residues. Here the CDR3 DNA reads TGTGCCAGCAGTGGACAACGCGGCTACACCTTC. The encoded protein is CASSGQRGYTF.

The sample holds a few counts of this clone. V gene TRBV9 combines with J gene TRBJ2-1; weak D call: TRBD1 (5 bases). Germline CDR1 SGDLS, CDR2 YYNGEE. The V and J ends lost 4 bases and 9 bases respectively, with 14 bases between them. The length of the CDR3 is 13 residues. CDR3: CASSLGASGEQFF. The CDR3 coding sequence is TGTGCCAGCAGCTTAGGGGCCTCCGGTGAGCAGTTCTTC.

The chain carries TRBV4-3 and TRBJ1-6; the D is unclear. The germline V gene has CDR1 LGHNA and CDR2 YSLEER. Trimming removed 0 bases from V and 6 bases from J, with 6 bases in between. This CDR3 has 14 amino acids. The CDR3 DNA reads as TGCGCCAGCAGCCAAGACGGCGGTAATTCACCCCTCCACTTT. It yields the protein CASSQDGGNSPLHF.

This clone was recorded a few times. The CDR3 loop reads CASSPRGTMNTEAFF. Written as DNA, the CDR3 is TGTGCCAGCTCACCTCGCGGGACAATGAACACTGAAGCTTTCTTT. The V gene is TRBV18, the J gene TRBJ1-1; the D gene is possibly TRBD1 (6 bases). The V end lost 3 bases, the J end lost 0 bases, and 11 bases lay between the germline ends. Germline V gene data show CDR1 as KGHSH and CDR2 as LQKENI. This CDR3 region has 15 residues.

The chain recombines TRBV13 with TRBJ2-1; TRBD1 matches 8 bases. The V gene's germline CDR1 is PRHDT and CDR2 FYEKMQ (reference sequence). After removal of 5 bases from V and 8 bases from J, the junction contained 20 bases not matched to a gene. The CDR3 length is 18 residues. CDR3 residues: CASSVYPTGGADRDEQFF. CDR3 DNA sequence: TGTGCCAGCAGCGTTTACCCCACGGGCGGTGCGGACAGGGATGAGCAGTTCTTC.

The chain links TRBV4-3 to TRBJ1-4; the D gene is possibly TRBD1 (5 bases). Germline V lookup: CDR1 LGHNA, CDR2 YSLEER. Trimming stripped 1 base from V and 5 bases from J, with 11 bases between. There are 15 residues in the CDR3. CDR3 DNA: TGCGCCAGCAGCCAAGCGGCGGGGGAAAATGAAAAACTGTTTTTT. It encodes CASSQAAGENEKLFF.

This clone ranks as medium-sized. The V call is TRBV24-1, the J call TRBJ1-2; D remains ambiguous. Trimming removed 3 bases at V and 7 bases at J, with 5 bases between. Germline V lookup: CDR1 KGHDR, CDR2 SFDVKD. The CDR3 contains 11 residues. CDR3 sequence reads: CATSDGPGYTF. The CDR3 coding sequence is TGTGCCACCAGTGATGGCCCTGGCTACACCTTC.

The V and J genes are TRBV4-1 and TRBJ2-7; no definite D call. Trimming stripped 0 bases from V and 3 bases from J, with 12 bases between. This CDR3 is built from 15 residues. Germline CDR1 reads MGHRA; CDR2 reads YSYEKL. CDR3 sequence: CASSQDEVRFYEQYF. The DNA for the CDR3 is TGCGCCAGCAGCCAAGATGAAGTCAGGTTCTACGAGCAGTACTTC.

The V and J genes are TRBV6-5 and TRBJ1-1; D remains unclear. Trimming took off 2 bases at V and 1 base at J, with 8 bases between the two ends. This CDR3 has 14 residues. Germline V lookup: CDR1 MNHEY, CDR2 SVGAGI. For the CDR3, the DNA is TGTGCCAGCAGTTACAATACACGGAACACTGAAGCTTTCTTT. It codes for CASSYNTRNTEAFF.

CDR3 nucleotides: TGTGCCAGCTGGAAGCCGGGGATAGATACGCAGTATTTT. Encoded protein: CASWKPGIDTQYF. This chain uses TRBV6-5 with TRBJ2-3, with TRBD2 as a possible D gene (5 bases). The length of the CDR3 is 13 residues. Germline assignment: CDR1 MNHEY and CDR2 SVGAGI. The ends were cut back, 8 bases at V and 5 bases at J, with 14 bases in the middle.

The chain uses TRBV14 and TRBJ1-6, with a possible D match to TRBD1 (5 bases). Germline CDR1 and CDR2: SGHDN and FVKESK. Trimming took 4 bases from V and 7 from J, leaving 11 bases between them. The CDR3 runs 14 residues. The CDR3 region is CASSPVGGNSPLHF. The DNA for the CDR3 is TGTGCCAGCAGCCCGGTGGGGGGGAATTCACCCCTCCACTTT.

This clone was counted once. The V call is TRBV11-3, the J call TRBJ2-1; TRBD2 matches at 13 bases. The germline gives CDR1 SGHNT, CDR2 YENEEA. This CDR3 is 16 amino acids long. V gave up 6 bases and J gave up 9 bases; unmatched junction bases: 11. CDR3 protein: CASSSSGTSGKGEQFF. CDR3 in DNA: TGTGCCAGCAGTTCATCAGGGACTAGCGGGAAGGGTGAGCAGTTCTTC.

The J gene is TRBJ2-1, the V gene TRBV3-1 (or the pseudogene TRBV3-2); D remains ambiguous. Germline V gene data show CDR1 as LGHDT and CDR2 as YNNKEL (reference sequence). The CDR3 is made up of 14 amino acids. V was trimmed by 8 bases and J by 0 bases, leaving 11 bases between them. In DNA, the CDR3 is TGTGCCAGCGGCGACGCAAGCTCCTACAATGAGCAGTTCTTC. This gives the protein CASGDASSYNEQFF.

V usage is TRBV6-4 and J usage is TRBJ1-2; no clear D. The CDR3 sequence is 15 residues long. With 0 bases removed from V and 5 bases from J, the gap between germline ends came to 13 bases. Germline V gene data show CDR1 as MRHNA and CDR2 as SNTAGT. The CDR3 sequence is CASSDSKEGWYGYTF. The CDR3 DNA reads TGTGCCAGCAGTGACTCGAAAGAAGGGTGGTATGGCTACACCTTC.

This chain connects TRBV12-3 or TRBV12-4 to TRBJ1-1, with TRBD1 matching over 7 bases. Trimming cost V 6 bases and J 7 bases; bases outside gene matches: 5. The CDR3 extends over 12 amino acids. Here the CDR3 DNA reads TGTGCCAGCAGGGTCAGGGGGATTGAAGCTTTCTTT. Translated: CASRVRGIEAFF.

This clone was detected once. The chain has TRBV5-1 and TRBJ2-2; 9 bases match TRBD2. Germline CDR1 and CDR2: SGHRS and YFSETQ. Germline trimming cut 1 base from V and 7 bases from J; bases unmatched to any gene: 8. The CDR3 has 16 amino acids. CDR3 in DNA: TGCGCCAGCAGCTTGTCCGGGACTAGCTCTGGCGGGGAGCTGTTTTTT. This translates into CASSLSGTSSGGELFF.